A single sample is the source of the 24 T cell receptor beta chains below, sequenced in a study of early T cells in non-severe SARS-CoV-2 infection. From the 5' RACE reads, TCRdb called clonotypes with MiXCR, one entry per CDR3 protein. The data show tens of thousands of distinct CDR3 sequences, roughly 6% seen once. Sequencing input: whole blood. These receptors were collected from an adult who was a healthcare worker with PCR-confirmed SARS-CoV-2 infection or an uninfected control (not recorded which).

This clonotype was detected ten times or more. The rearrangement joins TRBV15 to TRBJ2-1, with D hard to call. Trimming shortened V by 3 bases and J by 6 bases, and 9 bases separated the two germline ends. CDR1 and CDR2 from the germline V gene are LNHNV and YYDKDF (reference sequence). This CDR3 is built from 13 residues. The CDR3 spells CATSRTLGNEQFF. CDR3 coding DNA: TGTGCCACCAGCAGGACCCTGGGCAATGAGCAGTTCTTC.

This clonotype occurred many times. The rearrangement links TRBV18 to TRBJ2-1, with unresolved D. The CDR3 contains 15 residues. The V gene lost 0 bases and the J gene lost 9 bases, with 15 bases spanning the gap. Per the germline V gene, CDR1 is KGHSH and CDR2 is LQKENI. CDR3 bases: TGTGCCAGCTCACCACCGAGTGTTAGTCCCGGTGAGCAGTTCTTC. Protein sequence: CASSPPSVSPGEQFF.

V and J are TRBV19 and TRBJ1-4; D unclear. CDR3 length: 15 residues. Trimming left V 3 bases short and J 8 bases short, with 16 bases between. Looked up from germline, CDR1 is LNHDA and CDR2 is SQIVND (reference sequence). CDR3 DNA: TGTGCCAGTAGTATGGCCGCGGCCGGAGGCGAAAAACTGTTTTTT. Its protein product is CASSMAAAGGEKLFF.

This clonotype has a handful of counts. CDR3 sequence reads: CASSIGGPYEQYF. The CDR3, as DNA: TGTGCCAGCAGCATAGGGGGTCCCTACGAGCAGTACTTC. The chain carries TRBV12-3 or TRBV12-4 and TRBJ2-7, with D perhaps matching TRBD1 (6 bases). The CDR3 loop spans 13 amino acids. V lost 6 bases and J 2 bases, leaving 11 bases between the germline ends.

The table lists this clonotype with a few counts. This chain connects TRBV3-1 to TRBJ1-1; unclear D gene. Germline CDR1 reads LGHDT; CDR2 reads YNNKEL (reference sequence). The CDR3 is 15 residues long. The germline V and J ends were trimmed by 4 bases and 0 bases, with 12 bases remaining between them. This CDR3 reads CASSPLGFLNTEAFF. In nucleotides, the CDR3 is TGTGCCAGCAGCCCTCTCGGGTTCTTGAACACTGAAGCTTTCTTT. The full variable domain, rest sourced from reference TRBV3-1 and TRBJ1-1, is DTAVSQTPKYLVTQMGNDKSIKCEQNLGHDTMYWYKQDSKKFLKIMFSYNNKELIINETVPNRFSPKSPDKAHLNLHINSLELGDSAVYFCASSPLGFLNTEAFFGQGTRLTVV.

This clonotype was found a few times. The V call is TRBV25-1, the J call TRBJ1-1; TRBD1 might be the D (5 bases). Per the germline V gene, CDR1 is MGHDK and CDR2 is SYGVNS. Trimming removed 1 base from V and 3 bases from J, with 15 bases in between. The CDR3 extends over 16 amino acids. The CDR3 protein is CASSEWEGQGDTEAFF. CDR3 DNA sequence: TGTGCCAGCAGTGAATGGGAAGGCCAAGGGGACACTGAAGCTTTCTTT.

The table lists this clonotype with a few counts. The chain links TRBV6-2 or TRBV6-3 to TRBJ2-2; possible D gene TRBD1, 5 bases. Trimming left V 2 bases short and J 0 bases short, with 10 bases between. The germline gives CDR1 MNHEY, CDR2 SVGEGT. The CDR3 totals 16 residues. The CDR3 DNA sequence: TGTGCCAGCAGTTACGGGGCCGCAGCGAACACCGGGGAGCTGTTTTTT. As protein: CASSYGAAANTGELFF.

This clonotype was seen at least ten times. CDR3 DNA: TGTGCCAGCAGCTTAGGGACAAACAATGAGCAGTTCTTC. It encodes CASSLGTNNEQFF. This chain connects TRBV7-6 to TRBJ2-1; D may be TRBD1 (5 bases). From germline, CDR1 is SGHVS and CDR2 FNYEAQ. The ends were cut back, 1 base at V and 5 bases at J, with 6 bases in the middle. The CDR3 runs to 13 residues.

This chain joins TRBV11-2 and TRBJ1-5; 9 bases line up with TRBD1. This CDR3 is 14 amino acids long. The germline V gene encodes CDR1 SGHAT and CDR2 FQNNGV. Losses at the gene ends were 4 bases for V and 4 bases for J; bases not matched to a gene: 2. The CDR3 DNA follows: TGTGCCAGCAGCTCCGGGACAGGGAATCAGCCCCAGCATTTT. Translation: CASSSGTGNQPQHF.

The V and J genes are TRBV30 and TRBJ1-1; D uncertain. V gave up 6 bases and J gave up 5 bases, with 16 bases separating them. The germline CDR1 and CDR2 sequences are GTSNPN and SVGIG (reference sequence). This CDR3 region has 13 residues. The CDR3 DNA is TGTGCCTGTACCCCCCCGGGAGGAACTGAAGCTTTCTTT. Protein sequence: CACTPPGGTEAFF.

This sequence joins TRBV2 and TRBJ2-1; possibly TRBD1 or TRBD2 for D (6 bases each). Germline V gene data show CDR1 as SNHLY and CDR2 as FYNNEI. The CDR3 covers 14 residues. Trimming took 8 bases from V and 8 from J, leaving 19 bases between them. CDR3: CASFPGGPNHEQFF. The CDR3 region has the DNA TGTGCCAGCTTCCCCGGGGGCCCTAACCATGAGCAGTTCTTC.

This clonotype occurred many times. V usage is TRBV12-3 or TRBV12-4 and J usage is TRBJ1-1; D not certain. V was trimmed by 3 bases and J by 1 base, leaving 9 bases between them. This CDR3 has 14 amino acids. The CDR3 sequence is CASSFEASNTEAFF. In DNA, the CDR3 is TGTGCCAGCAGTTTTGAGGCGTCGAACACTGAAGCTTTCTTT.

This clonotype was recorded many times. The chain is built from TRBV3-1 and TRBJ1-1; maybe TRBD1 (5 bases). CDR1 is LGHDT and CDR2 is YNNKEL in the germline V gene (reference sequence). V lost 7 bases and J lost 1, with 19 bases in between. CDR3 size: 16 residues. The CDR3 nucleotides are TGTGCCAGCACCTCTCGAGGGAAGACAGCGAACACTGAAGCTTTCTTT. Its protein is CASTSRGKTANTEAFF.

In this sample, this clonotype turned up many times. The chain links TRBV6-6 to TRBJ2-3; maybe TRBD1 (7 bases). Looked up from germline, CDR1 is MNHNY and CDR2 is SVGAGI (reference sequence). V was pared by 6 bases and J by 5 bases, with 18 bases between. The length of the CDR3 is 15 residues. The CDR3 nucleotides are TGTGCCAGCAGGACCCTCAGGGGGGCGGGAGATACGCAGTATTTT. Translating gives CASRTLRGAGDTQYF.

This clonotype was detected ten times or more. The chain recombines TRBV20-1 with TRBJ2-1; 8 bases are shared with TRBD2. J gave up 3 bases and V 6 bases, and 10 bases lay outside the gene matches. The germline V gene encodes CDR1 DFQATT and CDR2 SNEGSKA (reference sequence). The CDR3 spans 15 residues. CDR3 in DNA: TGCAGTGCCACCGCGGGGGGCGAGGGCTACAATGAGCAGTTCTTC. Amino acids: CSATAGGEGYNEQFF.

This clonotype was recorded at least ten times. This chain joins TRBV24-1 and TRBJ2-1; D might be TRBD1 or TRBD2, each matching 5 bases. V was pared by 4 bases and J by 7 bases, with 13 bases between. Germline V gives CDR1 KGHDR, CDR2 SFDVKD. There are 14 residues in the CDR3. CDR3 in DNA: TGTGCCACCAGTGACCCCCGGGGCGGGAATGAGCAGTTCTTC. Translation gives CATSDPRGGNEQFF.

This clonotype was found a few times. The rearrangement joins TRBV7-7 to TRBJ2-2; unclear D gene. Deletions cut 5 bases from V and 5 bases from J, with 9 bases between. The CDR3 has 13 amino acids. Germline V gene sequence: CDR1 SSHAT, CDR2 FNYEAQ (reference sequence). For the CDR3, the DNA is TGTGCCAGCAGCAGTCCCAGTACCGGGGAGCTGTTTTTT. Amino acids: CASSSPSTGELFF. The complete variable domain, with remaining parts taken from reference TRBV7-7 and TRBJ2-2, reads GAGVSQSPRYKVTKRGQDVTLRCDPISSHATLYWYQQALGQGPEFLTYFNYEAQPDKSGLPSDRFSAERPEGSISTLTIQRTEQRDSAMYRCASSSPSTGELFFGEGSRLTVL.

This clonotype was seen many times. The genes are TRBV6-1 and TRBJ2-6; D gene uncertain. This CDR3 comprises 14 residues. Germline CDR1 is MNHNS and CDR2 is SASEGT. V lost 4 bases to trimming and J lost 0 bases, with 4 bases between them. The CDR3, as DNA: TGTGCCAGCAGTGTGACCTCTGGGGCCAACGTCCTGACTTTC. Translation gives CASSVTSGANVLTF.

CDR3 loop: CASSWGLAGVANTGELFF. As DNA, the CDR3 is TGCGCCAGCAGCTGGGGACTAGCGGGGGTCGCGAACACCGGGGAGCTGTTTTTT. The chain uses TRBV5-1 and TRBJ2-2, with TRBD2 identical over 14 bases. This CDR3 is built from 18 residues. Germline V gene sequence: CDR1 SGHRS, CDR2 YFSETQ. The ends lost 3 bases at V and 0 bases at J; junction bases unmatched: 4.

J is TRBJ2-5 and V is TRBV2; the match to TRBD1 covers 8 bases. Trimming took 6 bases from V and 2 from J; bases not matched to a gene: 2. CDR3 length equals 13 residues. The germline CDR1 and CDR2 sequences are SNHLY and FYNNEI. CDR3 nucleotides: TGTGCCAGCAGGGGACAGGTTCAAGAGACCCAGTACTTC. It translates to CASRGQVQETQYF.

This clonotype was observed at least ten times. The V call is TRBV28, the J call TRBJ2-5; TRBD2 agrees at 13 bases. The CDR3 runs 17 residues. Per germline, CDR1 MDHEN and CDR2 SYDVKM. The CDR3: CASQGLAGLQLKETQYF. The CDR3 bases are TGTGCTAGCCAGGGACTAGCGGGGCTCCAGCTCAAAGAGACCCAGTACTTC.

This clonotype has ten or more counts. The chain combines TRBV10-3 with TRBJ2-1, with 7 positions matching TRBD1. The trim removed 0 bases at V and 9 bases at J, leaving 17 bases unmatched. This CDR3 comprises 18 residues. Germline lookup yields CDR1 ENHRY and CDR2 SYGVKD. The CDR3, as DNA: TGTGCCATCAGTGAGTCCGACGGCAAGGGGGCCATTCCGAGTGAGCAGTTCTTC. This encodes CAISESDGKGAIPSEQFF.

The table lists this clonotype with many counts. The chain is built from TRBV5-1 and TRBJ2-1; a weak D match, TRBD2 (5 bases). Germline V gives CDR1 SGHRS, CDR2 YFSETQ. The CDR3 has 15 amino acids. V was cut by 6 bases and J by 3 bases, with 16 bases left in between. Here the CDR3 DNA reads TGCGCCAGCACCCTGGACTCCCCCGACTACAATGAGCAGTTCTTC. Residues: CASTLDSPDYNEQFF.

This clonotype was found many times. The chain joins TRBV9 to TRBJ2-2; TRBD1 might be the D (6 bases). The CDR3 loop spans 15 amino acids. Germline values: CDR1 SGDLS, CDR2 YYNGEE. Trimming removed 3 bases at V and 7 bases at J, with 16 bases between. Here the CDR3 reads CASSGNQGISGELFF. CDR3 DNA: TGTGCCAGCAGCGGGAACCAGGGGATAAGCGGGGAGCTGTTTTTT.